One and the same sample provided the 14 T cell receptor beta chains below, sequenced in a study of Graves' ophthalmopathy and Graves' hyperthyroidism. The study amplified TCR beta CDR3 regions using RNA transcripts. An opening RT-PCR round employed HTBI primers and preceded a second-round multiplex PCR. TCRdb used MiXCR to reprocess the multiplex PCR reads, holding one entry per CDR3 protein. The table has about 740,000 distinct CDR3 sequences, approximately 40% seen once. Sample: peripheral blood. The source is an adult man with Graves' ophthalmopathy.

This clonotype came up many times. This sequence joins TRBV5-1 and TRBJ2-6, with D uncertain. This CDR3 is 15 amino acids long. V lost 0 bases to trimming and J lost 2 bases, with 6 bases between them. CDR1 and CDR2 (germline): SGHRS, YFSETQ. CDR3 in amino acids: CASSLATTGANVLTF. For the CDR3, the DNA is TGCGCCAGCAGCTTGGCGACAACTGGGGCCAACGTCCTGACTTTC. Full variable domain (rest looked up from reference TRBV5-1 and TRBJ2-6): KAGVTQTPRYLIKTRGQQVTLSCSPISGHRSVSWYQQTPGQGLQFLFEYFSETQRNKGNFPGRFSGRQFSNSRSEMNVSTLELGDSALYLCASSLATTGANVLTFGAGSRLTVL.

The chain joins TRBV2 to TRBJ1-1; 9 bases are shared with TRBD1. CDR3 length: 18 amino acids. With V trimmed by 5 bases and J by 1 base, 14 bases remained unmatched. In germline, CDR1 is SNHLY, CDR2 FYNNEI. CDR3 coding DNA: TGTGCCAGCAGTTACGGGACAGGGAGGAAGAAAAAGAACACTGAAGCTTTCTTT. It encodes CASSYGTGRKKKNTEAFF.

There are many counts of this clonotype. This chain uses TRBV15 with TRBJ2-5; D remains unclear. The CDR3 contains 16 residues. Germline V gives CDR1 LNHNV, CDR2 YYDKDF (reference sequence). V was cut by 2 bases and J by 5 bases, with 18 bases left in between. The CDR3 nucleotides are TGTGCCACCAGCAGATCTAATTTTGGGATACGGGAGACCCAGTACTTC. This sequence encodes CATSRSNFGIRETQYF.

This clonotype has at least ten counts. CDR3 bases: TGTGCCAGCAGCTTGGTCGGATACCGCTATGGCTACACCTTC. Translating it yields CASSLVGYRYGYTF. The chain joins TRBV5-6 to TRBJ1-2; D is undetermined. The CDR3 has 14 amino acids. Germline CDR1 is SGHDT and CDR2 is YYEEEE. V was clipped by 0 bases and J by 4 bases, with 10 bases between them.

This clonotype occurred a few times. The chain links TRBV10-2 to TRBJ2-7, with 11 nucleotides matching TRBD1. Losses at the gene ends were 2 bases for V and 0 bases for J; bases not matched to a gene: 6. The CDR3 runs 17 residues. Per germline, CDR1 WSHSY and CDR2 SAAADI. CDR3 sequence (DNA): TGCGCCAGCAGTGAGCCCACGGACAGGGGGCACTCCTACGAGCAGTACTTC. Amino acid sequence: CASSEPTDRGHSYEQYF.

This clonotype was detected once. This clone may be a read error of a much larger clone one base away. The V and J genes are TRBV2 and TRBJ2-7; 15 positions match TRBD2. The CDR3 extends over 16 amino acids. CDR1 is SNHLY, CDR2 FYNNEI, per germline. Trimming at V came to 4 bases and at J to 5 bases, leaving 6 bases not matched to a gene. CDR3 in amino acids: CASSVIRTSGRDEQYF. The CDR3 DNA reads as TGTGCCAGCAGTGTTATTAGGACTAGCGGGAGGGACGAGCAGTACTTC. Complete variable domain (other parts from reference TRBV2 and TRBJ2-7): EPEVTQTPSHQVTQMGQEVILRCVPISNHLYFYWYRQILGQKVEFLVSFYNNEISEKSEIFDDQFSVERPDGSNFTLKIRSTKLEDSAMYFCASSVIRTSGRDEQYFGPGTRLTVT.

This chain joins TRBV2 and TRBJ2-7, with TRBD2 matching over 8 bases. The CDR3 covers 15 residues. Unmatched junction bases numbered 13, after V lost 7 bases and J lost 5 bases. The germline V gene encodes CDR1 SNHLY and CDR2 FYNNEI. CDR3 DNA sequence: TGTGCCAGCACCCAAGGCAGCGGGAGCGCCCACGAGCAGTACTTC. Residues: CASTQGSGSAHEQYF.

This clonotype was counted at least ten times. This chain joins TRBV24-1 and TRBJ2-7; 12 bases are a match to TRBD1. The V segment lost 4 bases and the J segment 5 bases; nucleotides outside the gene matches: 5. Germline V gene sequence: CDR1 KGHDR, CDR2 SFDVKD. The CDR3 has 15 amino acids. The CDR3 is CATSDPGTGGHEQYF. CDR3 nucleotide sequence: TGTGCCACCAGTGACCCCGGGACAGGGGGCCACGAGCAGTACTTC.

The rearrangement links TRBV7-2 to TRBJ1-1; D unclear. V was clipped by 6 bases and J by 1 base, with 12 bases between them. The CDR3 runs 14 residues. Germline loops: CDR1 SGHTA, CDR2 FQGNSA. The CDR3 DNA sequence: TGTGCCAGCAGTCGTTTTTTGTCGAACACTGAAGCTTTCTTT. Amino acid sequence: CASSRFLSNTEAFF.

This clonotype has only a few counts. This rearrangement joins TRBV6-5 to TRBJ1-5; perhaps TRBD1 as D (5 bases). This CDR3 is built from 13 residues. Trimming took 7 bases from V and 1 from J, leaving 8 bases between them. CDR1 is MNHEY, CDR2 SVGAGI, per germline. In DNA, the CDR3 is TGTGCCAGCAACGGGGGGAGCAATCAGCCCCAGCATTTT. The encoded protein is CASNGGSNQPQHF.

This clonotype was seen repeatedly, ten times or more. The genes are TRBV2 and TRBJ1-1, with D unresolved. This CDR3 contains 14 residues. The germline V and J ends were trimmed by 3 bases and 7 bases, with 15 bases remaining between them. CDR1 and CDR2 from the germline V gene are SNHLY and FYNNEI. The CDR3 DNA reads as TGTGCCAGCAGTGACGTCAGCGCAGGATATGAAGCTTTCTTT. This encodes CASSDVSAGYEAFF.

The gene calls are TRBV4-1 and TRBJ1-4, with D perhaps TRBD1 (6 bases). Looked up from germline, CDR1 is MGHRA and CDR2 is YSYEKL. V was pared by 9 bases and J by 7 bases, with 18 bases between. CDR3 length: 14 residues. The CDR3 DNA reads TGCGCCAGTTCTGCGAAACGGGACACTGAAAAACTGTTTTTT. This encodes CASSAKRDTEKLFF.

V is TRBV20-1 and J is TRBJ2-2, with no clear D. Germline V gene sequence: CDR1 DFQATT, CDR2 SNEGSKA (reference sequence). The CDR3 covers 12 residues. Here the CDR3 reads CSAYQGTGELFF. The CDR3 DNA sequence: TGCAGCGCATACCAAGGCACCGGGGAGCTGTTTTTT.

This clonotype was detected a few times. The genes are TRBV20-1 and TRBJ2-7; 7 nucleotides match TRBD1. J gave up 2 bases and V 1 base, and 5 bases lay outside the gene matches. Germline CDR1 and CDR2: DFQATT and SNEGSKA (reference sequence). The CDR3 covers 14 residues. The CDR3 DNA is TGCAGTGCTAGAGGAGACAGGGTGACCTACGAGCAGTACTTC. It yields the protein CSARGDRVTYEQYF.